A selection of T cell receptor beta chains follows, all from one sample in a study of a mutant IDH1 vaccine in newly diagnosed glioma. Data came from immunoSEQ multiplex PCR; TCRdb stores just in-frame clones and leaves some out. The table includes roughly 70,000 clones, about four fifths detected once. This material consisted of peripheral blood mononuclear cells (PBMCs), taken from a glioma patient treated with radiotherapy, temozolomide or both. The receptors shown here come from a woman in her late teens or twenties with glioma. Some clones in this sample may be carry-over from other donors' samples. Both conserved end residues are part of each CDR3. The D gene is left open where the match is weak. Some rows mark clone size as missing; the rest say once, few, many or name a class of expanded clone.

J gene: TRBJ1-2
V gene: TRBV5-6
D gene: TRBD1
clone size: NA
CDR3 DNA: TGTGCCAGCGGGACAGGGGTCGACCTTAACTATGGCTACACCTTC
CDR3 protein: CASGTGVDLNYGYTF

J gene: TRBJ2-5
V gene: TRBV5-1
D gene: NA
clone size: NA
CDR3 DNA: TGCGCCAGCAGCTTTCGGCAAGAAGGGACCCAGTACTTC
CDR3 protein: CASSFRQEGTQYF

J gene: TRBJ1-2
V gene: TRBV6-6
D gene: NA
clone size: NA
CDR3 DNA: TGTGCCAGCAGTTTGGAGGGTGACTATGGCTACACCTTC
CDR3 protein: CASSLEGDYGYTF

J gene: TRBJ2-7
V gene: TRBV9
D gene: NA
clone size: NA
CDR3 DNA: TGTGCCAGCAGCGTAGATTTTTACGAGCAGTACTTC
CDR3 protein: CASSVDFYEQYF

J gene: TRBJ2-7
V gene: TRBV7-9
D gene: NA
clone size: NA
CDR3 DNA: TGTGCCAGCAGCCGTAACCACGAGCAGTACTTC
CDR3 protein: CASSRNHEQYF

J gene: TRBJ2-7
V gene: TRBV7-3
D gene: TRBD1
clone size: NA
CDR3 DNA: TGTGCCAGCAGCCCCACCCCGGGACAGGCGTACGAGCAGTACTTC
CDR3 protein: CASSPTPGQAYEQYF

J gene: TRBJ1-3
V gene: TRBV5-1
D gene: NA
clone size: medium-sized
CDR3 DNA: TGCGCCAGCAGACCTCCCTATCGGGGTGCTGGAAACACCATATATTTT
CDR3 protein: CASRPPYRGAGNTIYF

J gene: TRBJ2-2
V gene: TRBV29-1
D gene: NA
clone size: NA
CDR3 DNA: TGCAGCGTTGAAGATATAGCGAACACCGGGGAGCTGTTTTTT
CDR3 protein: CSVEDIANTGELFF

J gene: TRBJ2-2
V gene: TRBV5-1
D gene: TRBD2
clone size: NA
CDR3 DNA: TGCGCCAGCAGATACGACGGGACTAGCGCCGGGGAGCTGTTTTTT
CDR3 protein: CASRYDGTSAGELFF

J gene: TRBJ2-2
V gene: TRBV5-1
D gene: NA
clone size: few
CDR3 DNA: TGCGCCAGCAGCTTAGCAGGGAATACCGGGGAGCTGTTTTTT
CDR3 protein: CASSLAGNTGELFF

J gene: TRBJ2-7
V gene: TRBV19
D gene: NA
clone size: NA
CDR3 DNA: TGTGCCAGTAGTAAGGTAGGCCGCAATATGAGGGAGCAGTACTTC
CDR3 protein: CASSKVGRNMREQYF

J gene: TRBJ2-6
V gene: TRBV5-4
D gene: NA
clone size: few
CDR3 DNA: TGTGCCAGCAGCATCTCTGGGGCCAACGTCCTGACTTTC
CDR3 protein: CASSISGANVLTF

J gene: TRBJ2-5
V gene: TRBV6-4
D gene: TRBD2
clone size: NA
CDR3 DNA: TGTGCCAGCAGTGACCCGCTAGCGGGCACACAAGAGACCCAGTACTTC
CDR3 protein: CASSDPLAGTQETQYF

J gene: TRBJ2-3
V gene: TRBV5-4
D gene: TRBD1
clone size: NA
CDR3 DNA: TGTGCCAGCAGCTTGGTAGGACAGGGGGCGACAGATACGCAGTATTTT
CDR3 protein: CASSLVGQGATDTQYF

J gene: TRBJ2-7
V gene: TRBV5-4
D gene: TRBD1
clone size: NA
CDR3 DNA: TGTGCCAGCAGCGTAGGGGGCGACTACGAGCAGTACTTC
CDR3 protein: CASSVGGDYEQYF

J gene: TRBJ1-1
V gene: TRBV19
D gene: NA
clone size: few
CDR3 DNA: TGTGCCAGTGGGGTGAACACTGAAGCTTTCTTT
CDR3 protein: CASGVNTEAFF

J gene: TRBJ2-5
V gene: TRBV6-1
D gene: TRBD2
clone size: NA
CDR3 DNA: TGTGCCAGCAGTGAATCGGTAGCGGGGGCCCAAGAGACCCAGTACTTC
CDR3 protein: CASSESVAGAQETQYF

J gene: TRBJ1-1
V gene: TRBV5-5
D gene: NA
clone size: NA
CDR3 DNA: TGTGCCAGCAGCTTCGGGATCACCTTGAACACTGAAGCTTTCTTT
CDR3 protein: CASSFGITLNTEAFF

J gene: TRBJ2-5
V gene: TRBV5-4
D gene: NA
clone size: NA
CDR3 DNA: TGTGCCAGCAGCCTCCCGGTCCTCGGGGAGACCCAGTACTTC
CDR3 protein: CASSLPVLGETQYF

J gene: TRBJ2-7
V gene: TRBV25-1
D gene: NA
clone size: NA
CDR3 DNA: TGTGCCAGCAGTGGACATGAGCAGTACTTC
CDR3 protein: CASSGHEQYF

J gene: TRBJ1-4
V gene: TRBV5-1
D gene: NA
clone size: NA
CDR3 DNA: TGCGCCAGCAGCTTTGAGCTATCCGGGGAAAAACTGTTTTTT
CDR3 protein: CASSFELSGEKLFF

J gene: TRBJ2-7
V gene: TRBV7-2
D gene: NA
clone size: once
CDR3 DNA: TGTGCCAGCAGCTCCTACCCCCTCTACGAGCAGTACTTC
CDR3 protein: CASSSYPLYEQYF

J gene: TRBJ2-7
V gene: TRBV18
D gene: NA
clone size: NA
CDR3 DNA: TGTGCCAGCTCACCACCACTGGGGCTCGAGCAGTACTTC
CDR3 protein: CASSPPLGLEQYF

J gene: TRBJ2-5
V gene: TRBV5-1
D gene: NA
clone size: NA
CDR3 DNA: TGCGCCAGCAGCTTGGCCACGGGAGTTATAGAGACCCAGTACTTC
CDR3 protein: CASSLATGVIETQYF

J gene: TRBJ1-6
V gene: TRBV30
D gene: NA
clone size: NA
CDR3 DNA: TGTGCCTGCAGGGGATTTAATTCACCCCTCCACTTT
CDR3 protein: CACRGFNSPLHF

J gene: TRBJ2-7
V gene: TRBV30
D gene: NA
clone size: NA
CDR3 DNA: TGTGCCTGGAGTCGAAGTTACTCCTACGAGCAGTACTTC
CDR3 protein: CAWSRSYSYEQYF

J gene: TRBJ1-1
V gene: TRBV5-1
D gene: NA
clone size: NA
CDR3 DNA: TGCGCCAGCAGCTTGGATTGGGCTTCGAACACTGAAGCTTTCTTT
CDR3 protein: CASSLDWASNTEAFF

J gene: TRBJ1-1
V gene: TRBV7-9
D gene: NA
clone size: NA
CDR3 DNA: TGTGCCAGCAGAGCTTTCCGGAACAGGTTTTCGGGCACTGAAGCTTTCTTT
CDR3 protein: CASRAFRNRFSGTEAFF

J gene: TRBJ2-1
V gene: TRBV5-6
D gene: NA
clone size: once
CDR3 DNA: TGTGCCAGCAGCTTGGCCAAACCGAAAGGGCAGTTCTTC
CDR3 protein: CASSLAKPKGQFF

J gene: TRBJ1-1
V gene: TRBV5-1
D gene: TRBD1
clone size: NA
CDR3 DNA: TGCGCCAGCAGCTGGAGGACAGGGGAGAACACTGAAGCTTTCTTT
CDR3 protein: CASSWRTGENTEAFF

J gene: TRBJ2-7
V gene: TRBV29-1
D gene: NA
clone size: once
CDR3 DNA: TGCAGCGTTGCCGACGGAGCCTACGAGCAGTACTTC
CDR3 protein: CSVADGAYEQYF

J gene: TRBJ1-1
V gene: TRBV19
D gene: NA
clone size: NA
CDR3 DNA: TGTGCCAGTAGCCATCCTGGTGGGGGGTACACTGAAGCTTTCTTT
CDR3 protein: CASSHPGGGYTEAFF

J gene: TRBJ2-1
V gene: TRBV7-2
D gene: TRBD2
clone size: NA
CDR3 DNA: TGTGCCAGCAGGGGACTAGCCGAAAATGAGCAGTTCTTC
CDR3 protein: CASRGLAENEQFF

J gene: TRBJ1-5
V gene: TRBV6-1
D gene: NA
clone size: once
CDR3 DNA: TGTGCCAGCAGTGAAGTATCGGGGGGGAATCAGCCCCAGCATTTT
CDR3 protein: CASSEVSGGNQPQHF

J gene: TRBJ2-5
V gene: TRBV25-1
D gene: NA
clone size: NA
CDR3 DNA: TGTGCCAGCAGTGAACATGGGGACCGAGAGACCCAGTACTTC
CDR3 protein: CASSEHGDRETQYF

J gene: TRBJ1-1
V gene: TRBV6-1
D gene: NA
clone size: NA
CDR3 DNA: TGTGCCAGCAGTGCCGACAGATACCGGAGTCTGAACACTGAAGCTTTCTTT
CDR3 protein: CASSADRYRSLNTEAFF

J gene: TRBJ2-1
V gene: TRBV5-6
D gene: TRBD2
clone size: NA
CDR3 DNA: TGTGCCAGCAGCTTAGGCTTCGCGGGAGGAAGCGGTGAGCAGTTCTTC
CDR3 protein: CASSLGFAGGSGEQFF

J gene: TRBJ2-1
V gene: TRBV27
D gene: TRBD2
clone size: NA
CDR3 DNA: TGTGCCACCACTGAGGTCGGGAGGGCCGGTGAGCAGTTCTTC
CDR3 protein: CATTEVGRAGEQFF

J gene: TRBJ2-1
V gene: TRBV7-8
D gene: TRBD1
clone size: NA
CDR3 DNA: TGTGCCAGCAGCTGGACCCCCGGGACAGGTGCCTACAATGAGCAGTTCTTC
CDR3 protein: CASSWTPGTGAYNEQFF

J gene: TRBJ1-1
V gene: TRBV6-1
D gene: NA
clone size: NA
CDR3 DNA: TGTGCCAGCTGGCAGAGACAGACGAACACTGAAGCTTTCTTT
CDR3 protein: CASWQRQTNTEAFF

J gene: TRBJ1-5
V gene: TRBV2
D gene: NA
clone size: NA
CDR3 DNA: TGTGCCAGCAGCTCCCTAGAGGTGAGCAATCAGCCCCAGCATTTT
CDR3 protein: CASSSLEVSNQPQHF

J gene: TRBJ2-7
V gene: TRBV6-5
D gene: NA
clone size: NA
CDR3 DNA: TGTGCCAGCAGTTACTCCGGGACCGAACGGTACGAGCAGTACTTC
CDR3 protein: CASSYSGTERYEQYF

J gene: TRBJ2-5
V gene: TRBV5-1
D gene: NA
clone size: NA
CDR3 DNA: TGCGCCAGCAGCTTGCGGGACCCGGGACGCCGAGAGACCCAGTACTTC
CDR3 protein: CASSLRDPGRRETQYF

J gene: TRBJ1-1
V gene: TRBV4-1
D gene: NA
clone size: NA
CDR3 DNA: TGCGCCAGCAGCCTCAACCCTGGACATATAGGCACTGAAGCTTTCTTT
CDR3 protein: CASSLNPGHIGTEAFF

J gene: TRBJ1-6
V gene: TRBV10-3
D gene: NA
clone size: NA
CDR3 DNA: TGTGCCACCTCTCGTCCCCTCCACTTT
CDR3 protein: CATSRPLHF

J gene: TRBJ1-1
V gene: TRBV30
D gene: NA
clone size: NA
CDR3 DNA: TGTGCCTGGAGTTCTAGGACTGAAGCTTTCTTT
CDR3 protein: CAWSSRTEAFF

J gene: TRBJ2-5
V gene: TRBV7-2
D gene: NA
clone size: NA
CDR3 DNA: TGTGCCAGCAGCCCCCGTCTTTCGAGGGGCTCTCTCCAAGAGACCCAGTACTTC
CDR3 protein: CASSPRLSRGSLQETQYF

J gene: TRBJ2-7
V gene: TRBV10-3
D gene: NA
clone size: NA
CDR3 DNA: TGTGCCATCAGTCCGGGATCCAACTACGAGCAGTACTTC
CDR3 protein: CAISPGSNYEQYF

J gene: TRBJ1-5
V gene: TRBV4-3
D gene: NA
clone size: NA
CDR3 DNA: TGCGCCAGCAGCCAAGTTCAGGGAGGCAATCAGCCCCAGCATTTT
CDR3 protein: CASSQVQGGNQPQHF

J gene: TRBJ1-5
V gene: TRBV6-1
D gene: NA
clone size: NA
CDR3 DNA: TGTGCCAGCAGTGAAGAAATCGGAAGGAGCAATCAGCCCCAGCATTTT
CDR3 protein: CASSEEIGRSNQPQHF

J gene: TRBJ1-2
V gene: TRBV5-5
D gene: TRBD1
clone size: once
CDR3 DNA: TGTGCCAGCAGCTTATCCGGGACAGGGGGCAGTAACTATGGCTACACCTTC
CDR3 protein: CASSLSGTGGSNYGYTF

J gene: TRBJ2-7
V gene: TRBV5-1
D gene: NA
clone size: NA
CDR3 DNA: TGCGCCAGCAGCTTGTACGCCTACGAGCAGTACTTC
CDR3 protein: CASSLYAYEQYF

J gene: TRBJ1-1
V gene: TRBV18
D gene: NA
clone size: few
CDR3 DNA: TGTGCCAGCTCACCACTCTCGACGAACACTGAAGCTTTCTTT
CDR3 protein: CASSPLSTNTEAFF

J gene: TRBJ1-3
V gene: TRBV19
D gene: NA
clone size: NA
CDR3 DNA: TGTGCCAGTAGTGGTCTGGACGCTGGAAACACCATATATTTT
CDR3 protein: CASSGLDAGNTIYF

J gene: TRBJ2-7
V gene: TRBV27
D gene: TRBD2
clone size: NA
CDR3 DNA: TGTGCCAGCAGTTTATTTGGGGCCGGGGGGGCGGACGAGCAGTACTTC
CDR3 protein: CASSLFGAGGADEQYF

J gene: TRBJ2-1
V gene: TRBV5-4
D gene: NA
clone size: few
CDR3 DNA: TGTGCCAGCAGCCCTCAGAGTTACAATGAGCAGTTCTTC
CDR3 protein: CASSPQSYNEQFF

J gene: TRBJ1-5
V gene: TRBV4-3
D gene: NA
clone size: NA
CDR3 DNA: TGCGCCAGCAGCAGGGGTCCCAATCAGCCCCAGCATTTT
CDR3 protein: CASSRGPNQPQHF

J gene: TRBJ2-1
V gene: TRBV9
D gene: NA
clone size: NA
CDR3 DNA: TGTGCCAGCAGCAAGGTTGGTGAGGCTAAGGGTGAGCAGTTCTTC
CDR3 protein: CASSKVGEAKGEQFF

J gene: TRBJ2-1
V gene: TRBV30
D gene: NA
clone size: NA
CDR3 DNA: TGTGCCTGGAGTACCTTCTCCTACAATGAGCAGTTCTTC
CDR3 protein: CAWSTFSYNEQFF

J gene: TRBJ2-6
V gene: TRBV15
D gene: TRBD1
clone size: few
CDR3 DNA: TGTGCCACCAGCCTACAGGGGGGATCTGGGGCCAACGTCCTGACTTTC
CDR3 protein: CATSLQGGSGANVLTF